This is a list of T cell receptor beta chains from one sample in a study of T cells in Graves' hyperthyroidism and ophthalmopathy. Via MiXCR, TCRdb re-called the multiplex PCR reads, giving one row per CDR3 protein. The sample carries 340,000 or so distinct CDR3 sequences, roughly 18% recorded once. Sequenced material: blood. These receptors were collected from a woman aged 50 to 60 with Graves' hyperthyroidism. CDR3s include the opening cysteine and the closing phenylalanine or tryptophan. Each record gives: V gene, J gene, clone size, D gene, CDR3 protein, CDR3 DNA. The D gene is left open where the match is weak. Clone size, where shown, is once, few, many, or a class for clones that have expanded.

>TRBV7-2|TRBJ2-1|many|-
CASSHSMPNEQFF
TGTGCCAGCAGCCACAGTATGCCCAATGAGCAGTTCTTC
>TRBV5-6|TRBJ2-5|few|-
CASSLALPETQYF
TGTGCCAGCAGCTTGGCACTACCAGAGACCCAGTACTTC
>TRBV6-1|TRBJ2-2|-|-
CASNHYKEDTGELFF
TGTGCCAGCAATCACTACAAAGAGGACACCGGGGAGCTGTTTTTT
>TRBV7-9|TRBJ1-2|-|-
CASSLADGDGYTF
TGTGCCAGCAGCTTAGCGGACGGAGATGGCTACACCTTC
>TRBV10-3|TRBJ2-3|-|TRBD1
CAITPGQGPGSTDTQYF
TGTGCCATCACTCCGGGACAGGGCCCTGGGAGCACAGATACGCAGTATTTT
>TRBV5-6|TRBJ1-1|few|-
CASSAVGNAEAFF
TGTGCCAGCAGCGCTGTCGGGAATGCTGAAGCTTTCTTT
>TRBV7-9|TRBJ1-2|few|-
CASSLDPGANYGYTF
TGTGCCAGCAGCTTAGACCCAGGAGCTAACTATGGCTACACCTTC
>TRBV20-1|TRBJ2-7|-|-
CSAGPSVVRRSYEQYF
TGCAGTGCTGGACCTAGCGTGGTACGGAGGTCCTACGAGCAGTACTTC
>TRBV6-2/TRBV6-3|TRBJ1-4|few|-
CASSLTGTTNEKLFF
TGTGCCAGCAGTTTAACCGGGACAACTAATGAAAAACTGTTTTTT
>TRBV3-1|TRBJ2-6|many|-
CASSPVHRGGGANVLTF
TGTGCCAGCAGCCCCGTTCATCGAGGCGGAGGGGCCAACGTCCTGACTTTC
>TRBV3-1|TRBJ2-7|many|TRBD2
CASSQQTSGSYEQYF
TGTGCCAGCAGCCAACAGACTAGCGGGAGCTACGAGCAGTACTTC
>TRBV5-1|TRBJ2-3|few|TRBD2
CASSFSAGAIDTQYF
TGCGCCAGCAGCTTTTCGGCGGGAGCGATAGATACGCAGTATTTT
>TRBV12-3/TRBV12-4|TRBJ2-5|few|-
CASSLAQGSKETQYF
TGTGCCAGCAGTTTAGCGCAAGGGTCGAAAGAGACCCAGTACTTC
>TRBV7-9|TRBJ2-3|many|TRBD2
CASSLASSGRLSTDTQYF
TGTGCCAGCAGCTTAGCCAGTAGCGGGAGGTTAAGCACAGATACGCAGTATTTT
>TRBV3-1|TRBJ2-1|many|-
CASSQAGGRSYNEQFF
TGTGCCAGCAGCCAAGCAGGCGGGCGCTCCTACAATGAGCAGTTCTTC
>TRBV2|TRBJ2-1|-|TRBD2
CASSTGLDAGEQFF
TGTGCCAGCAGTACAGGACTAGACGCGGGTGAGCAGTTCTTC
>TRBV29-1|TRBJ1-1|-|-
CSVSQGTEAFF
TGCAGCGTTTCACAGGGAACTGAAGCTTTCTTT
>TRBV6-2/TRBV6-3|TRBJ2-3|-|TRBD1
CASRGQGTGTDTQYF
TGTGCCAGCAGAGGACAGGGGACCGGCACAGATACGCAGTATTTT
>TRBV5-1|TRBJ2-7|-|-
CASSLVWGYEQYF
TGCGCCAGCAGCTTGGTGTGGGGGTACGAGCAGTACTTC
>TRBV27|TRBJ1-4|few|-
CASSLGVEGEKLFF
TGTGCCAGCAGTTTAGGTGTGGAGGGTGAAAAACTGTTTTTT
>TRBV5-1|TRBJ2-1|-|-
CASSFPDTNYNEQFF
TGTGCCAGCAGCTTCCCGGACACTAACTACAATGAGCAGTTCTTC
>TRBV12-3/TRBV12-4|TRBJ1-2|many|-
CASSFGTSYGYTF
TGTGCCAGCAGCTTCGGGACAAGTTATGGCTACACCTTC
>TRBV5-1|TRBJ2-1|many|-
CASSPGTVSSYNEQFF
TGCGCCAGCAGCCCTGGGACCGTTAGCTCCTACAATGAGCAGTTCTTC
>TRBV3-1|TRBJ1-1|many|-
CASSQVPGGEAFF
TGTGCCAGCAGCCAAGTTCCCGGGGGAGAAGCTTTCTTT
>TRBV18|TRBJ2-5|many|-
CASSSQSGAGETQYF
TGTGCCAGCTCGTCCCAATCCGGGGCCGGAGAGACCCAGTACTTC
>TRBV5-6|TRBJ1-5|many|-
CASSLDRSGNQPQHF
TGTGCCAGCAGCTTGGATCGAAGCGGCAATCAGCCCCAGCATTTT
>TRBV5-8|TRBJ2-7|-|-
CASWTGGTSVNEQYF
TGTGCCAGCTGGACCGGGGGCACTAGCGTCAACGAGCAGTACTTC
>TRBV2|TRBJ2-3|many|TRBD1
CASSEGDRSTDTQYF
TGTGCCAGCAGTGAAGGGGACAGGAGCACAGATACGCAGTATTTT